This T cell receptor (beta chain) was sequenced for a study of blood T cell repertoires in COVID-19. Turning to the study itself: Spain, Italy and the United States supplied samples that represented acute and convalescent COVID-19. Sample material is recorded as cDNA or gDNA derived from T cells, B-cell-depleted T cells, or PBMCs.

The length of the CDR3 is 14 residues. Germline loops: CDR1 MNHEY, CDR2 SVGAGI. J lost 5 bases, V lost 8 bases, and 10 bases had no gene match. In the authors' workflow: Amplification with reference gene primers provided the estimates of nucleated cell counts. Generated by immunoSEQ multiplex PCR, the TCRdb table keeps only in-frame clones and is missing some. V and J calls and clone size follow that table, whereas D and trimming were derived from the DNA. The profile shows 120,000 to 150,000 clones, approximately 84% of them singletons. The chain combines TRBV6-5 with TRBJ2-5, with TRBD1 identical over 8 bases. Sequenced material: peripheral blood. The clonotype was recovered from a human donor in a cohort sampled during active COVID-19. The CDR3 DNA is TGTGCCAGCCTTAAATCAGGGGGCTCGGAGACCCAGTACTTC. Translation: CASLKSGGSETQYF.